Listed here are 9 T cell receptor beta chains from one sample, sequenced in a study of tumor and adjacent non-tumor tissue in lung cancer. Three rounds of nested PCR, following a modified ARM-PCR protocol, produced the TCRbeta library. MiXCR, applied by TCRdb to the multiplex PCR reads, yields one record per CDR3 protein. The sample shows about 44,000 distinct CDR3 sequences, roughly 60% of them seen only once. The template was RNA from unsorted bulk tissue. This non-tumor lung sample came from over 3 cm beyond the tumor edge. The material sequenced was distant non-tumor lung tissue. Receptors were obtained from a woman between 65 and 79 years old with non-small cell lung cancer.

This clonotype was observed a handful of times. The V call is TRBV25-1, the J call TRBJ2-7; D ambiguous. V lost 3 bases to trimming and J lost 6 bases, with 15 bases between them. The germline gives CDR1 MGHDK, CDR2 SYGVNS. The CDR3 has 14 residues. The CDR3 nucleotides are TGTGCCAGCAGTGAGCCGGGCTACTCCGGCGAGCAGTACTTC. Its translation: CASSEPGYSGEQYF.

This clonotype was seen repeatedly, ten times or more. The gene calls are TRBV5-1 and TRBJ2-1; D not certain. V was clipped by 5 bases and J by 0 bases, with 12 bases between them. The CDR3 has 15 amino acids. Germline-derived CDR1 and CDR2 are SGHRS and YFSETQ. CDR3 sequence reads: CASSIETSSYNEQFF. The CDR3 DNA reads TGCGCCAGCAGTATCGAAACGAGCTCCTACAATGAGCAGTTCTTC.

Remarks on this clonotype: With a much larger clone just one base away, this may be a read error. The conserved phenylalanine or tryptophan normally closing the CDR3 is absent here, so this likely arose from a read error. V usage is TRBV5-6 and J usage is TRBJ2-1; weak D call: TRBD2 (6 bases). Trimming removed 3 bases at V and 4 bases at J, with 29 bases between. This CDR3 spans 20 amino acids. Germline V gives CDR1 SGHDT, CDR2 YYEEEE. The CDR3 loop reads CASSSRLMAGSTLIYNEQFS. CDR3 DNA sequence: TGTGCCAGCAGCTCCCGATTGATGGCCGGGAGCACCCTCATATACAATGAGCAGTTCTCC.

About this clonotype: Given a much more abundant clone one base away, this may be a read error. This CDR3 fails to terminate in the conserved phenylalanine or tryptophan, so it likely reflects a read error. This chain uses TRBV28 with TRBJ2-3; D call uncertain. The CDR3 is 14 residues long. The V end was cut by 4 bases, the J end by 2 bases, with 10 bases between. Germline-derived CDR1 and CDR2 are MDHEN and SYDVKM. CDR3 protein: CASSSAPPTDTQYS. CDR3 sequence (DNA): TGTGCCAGCAGTTCCGCACCTCCCACAGATACGCAGTATTCT.

This clonotype occurred a few times. The rearrangement links TRBV18 to TRBJ2-1, with 7 nucleotides matching TRBD2. The ends lost 2 bases at V and 9 bases at J; junction bases unmatched: 1. This CDR3 spans 12 amino acids. The germline CDR1 and CDR2 sequences are KGHSH and LQKENI. The CDR3 spells CASSPGGVEQFF. The CDR3 DNA reads TGTGCCAGCTCACCAGGGGGGGTTGAGCAGTTCTTC.

The chain carries TRBV6-5 and TRBJ1-5; 8 positions agree with TRBD1. In germline, CDR1 is MNHEY, CDR2 SVGAGI. V shed 5 bases and J 9 bases; nucleotides not matched to a gene: 12. The CDR3 loop spans 15 amino acids. CDR3 protein: CASSTDRGRDRPQHF. DNA for the CDR3: TGTGCCAGCAGTACTGACAGGGGTCGGGATCGGCCCCAGCATTTT.

On this clonotype: An end of the junction does not agree with germline; a read error may underlie this. The chain links TRBV20-1 to TRBJ2-4, with D uncertain. This CDR3 comprises 15 residues. The V gene's germline CDR1 is DFQATT and CDR2 SNEGSKA (reference sequence). CDR3 nucleotide sequence: TGCAGTGCTAGAGATGCAAGTAGAGCCGAAAACATTCAGTACTTC. Amino acid sequence: CSARDASRAENIQYF.

This clonotype was observed once. The chain uses TRBV13 and TRBJ2-7; TRBD2 is a possible D gene (7 bases). The CDR3 has 14 amino acids. The germline V and J ends were trimmed by 5 bases and 6 bases, with 17 bases remaining between them. Germline loops: CDR1 PRHDT, CDR2 FYEKMQ (reference sequence). CDR3 sequence: CASSTRGGGCEQYF. In nucleotides, the CDR3 is TGTGCCAGCAGCACTAGGGGGGGAGGCTGCGAGCAGTACTTC.

This clonotype was counted at least ten times. This chain joins TRBV10-3 and TRBJ2-7; D possibly corresponds to TRBD2 (5 bases). V shed 5 bases and J shed 0 bases, with 17 bases lying between them. Germline V CDR1 and CDR2: ENHRY, SYGVKD. This CDR3 region has 16 residues. CDR3 sequence (DNA): TGTGCCATCAGTCGTACGGCGGGCGAAAGCTCCTACGAGCAGTACTTC. Amino acid sequence: CAISRTAGESSYEQYF.